These 12 T cell receptor beta chains were sequenced from one sample in a study of T cells in Graves' hyperthyroidism and ophthalmopathy (dated by TCRdb to about 2019). The method behind the library was multiplex PCR. For sequencing, an Illumina HiSeq 2000 was employed. Amplification of TCR beta CDR3 regions was carried out from RNA transcripts. The TCR CDR3 was subjected to a first round of RT-PCR using the HTBI primer set and the Qiagen OneStep RT-PCR kit. Using fastp trimming at Q25 and MiXCR clonotype assembly, TCRdb reanalyzed the public sequencing data and kept in-frame beta chains. Rows with a matching CDR3 protein are joined into one entry that keeps the most common DNA and genes. Here the sample has roughly 700,000 distinct CDR3 sequences; about 15% occur a single time. Clones ranked in the top ten supply about 10% of the sample. The sequencing sample was made of blood. The receptors were gathered from a woman under 30 with Graves' hyperthyroidism.

Many counts were recorded for this clonotype. This chain joins TRBV9 and TRBJ2-7; 8 bases fit TRBD2. Unmatched junction bases numbered 15, after V lost 0 bases and J lost 1 base. Per germline, CDR1 SGDLS and CDR2 YYNGEE. This CDR3 has 19 residues. This CDR3 is CASSVVASGSRLVSYEQYF. CDR3 bases: TGTGCCAGCAGCGTAGTGGCCAGCGGGAGTCGACTTGTATCCTACGAGCAGTACTTC.

This clonotype was counted many times. V gene TRBV18 combines with J gene TRBJ2-5; D is unresolved. The CDR3 extends over 15 amino acids. CDR1 is KGHSH, CDR2 LQKENI, per germline. Trimming removed 4 bases from V and 2 bases from J, with 14 bases in between. The CDR3 is CASSHTTRVQETQYF. CDR3 coding DNA: TGTGCCAGCTCACATACCACCCGGGTTCAAGAGACCCAGTACTTC.

The sample holds many counts of this clonotype. The rearrangement links TRBV11-1 to TRBJ2-4; no clear D. V was cut by 4 bases and J by 9 bases, with 10 bases left in between. CDR3 size: 12 residues. Germline CDR1 reads SGHAT; CDR2 reads FQDESV (reference sequence). CDR3 bases: TGTGCCAGCAGCTCGGGTGGAGCCATTCAGTACTTC. This encodes CASSSGGAIQYF.

A few counts support this clonotype. V and J are TRBV28 and TRBJ2-5; 7 bases match TRBD2. Germline lookup yields CDR1 MDHEN and CDR2 SYDVKM. The CDR3 has 15 amino acids. V dropped 5 bases and J dropped 5; count of bases not matched to a gene: 11. The CDR3 is CASSVSSTSSETQYF. The CDR3 coding sequence is TGTGCCAGCAGTGTTTCTTCGACTAGCTCGGAGACCCAGTACTTC.

There are many counts of this clonotype. The chain uses TRBV18 and TRBJ1-2, with D unresolved. V was cut by 3 bases and J by 8 bases, with 7 bases left in between. Germline V gene sequence: CDR1 KGHSH, CDR2 LQKENI. The CDR3 extends over 11 amino acids. The CDR3 DNA sequence: TGTGCCAGCTCACCCGATGACGGCTACACCTTC. It encodes CASSPDDGYTF.

This clonotype was detected many times. V usage is TRBV2 and J usage is TRBJ1-2; 9 bases are a match to TRBD1. J gave up 6 bases and V 8 bases, and 7 bases lay outside the gene matches. This CDR3 region has 13 residues. Germline V lookup: CDR1 SNHLY, CDR2 FYNNEI. The CDR3 DNA sequence: TGTGCCAGCGCCGGACAGGGGTGGGATGGCTACACCTTC. Its translation: CASAGQGWDGYTF.

This clonotype was counted ten times or more. The chain employs TRBV20-1 and TRBJ2-5; D ambiguous. CDR1 is DFQATT and CDR2 is SNEGSKA in the germline V gene (reference sequence). The CDR3 has 14 amino acids. Between the trimmed V and J ends, which lost 6 bases and 1 base, there was a span of 15 bases. CDR3 amino acids: CSAILVGVQETQYF. The CDR3 DNA follows: TGCAGTGCCATCCTCGTAGGAGTCCAAGAGACCCAGTACTTC.

The chain employs TRBV12-3 or TRBV12-4 and TRBJ2-7, with 7 bases identical to TRBD1. With 8 bases clipped from V and 2 bases from J, the junction kept 15 bases outside the gene matches. The CDR3 is made up of 16 amino acids. CDR3 amino acids: CASGPNTGQRTYEQYF. CDR3 in DNA: TGTGCCAGCGGGCCTAATACGGGACAGCGTACCTACGAGCAGTACTTC.

At least ten counts were recorded for this clonotype. This chain connects TRBV6-5 to TRBJ1-5; TRBD1 is a possible D gene (5 bases). CDR1 and CDR2 from the germline V gene are MNHEY and SVGAGI. Trimming left V 2 bases short and J 4 bases short, with 6 bases between. The CDR3 has 13 residues. The CDR3 DNA reads as TGTGCCAGCAGTTACCCAGGGAATCAGCCCCAGCATTTT. Residues: CASSYPGNQPQHF.

The DNA of the CDR3 is TGTGCCAGTACCGCGGGGACAGGATACAACTATGGCTACACCTTC. It yields the protein CASTAGTGYNYGYTF. The gene calls are TRBV19 and TRBJ1-2; TRBD1 agrees at 8 bases. The germline V gene has CDR1 LNHDA and CDR2 SQIVND (reference sequence). Unmatched junction bases numbered 9, after V lost 7 bases and J lost 2 bases. CDR3 length: 15 amino acids. Variable domain in full (rest from reference TRBV19 and TRBJ1-2): DGGITQSPKYLFRKEGQNVTLSCEQNLNHDAMYWYRQDPGQGLRLIYYSQIVNDFQKGDIAEGYSVSREKKESFPLTVTSAQKNPTAFYLCASTAGTGYNYGYTFGSGTRLTVV.

This clonotype has just a few counts. The chain combines TRBV2 with TRBJ2-1; perhaps TRBD1 as D (6 bases). The V and J ends lost 2 bases and 1 base respectively, with 6 bases between them. Germline V gives CDR1 SNHLY, CDR2 FYNNEI. CDR3 length equals 14 residues. CDR3 sequence: CASSETGSYNEQFF. The CDR3 bases are TGTGCCAGCAGTGAAACAGGGTCCTACAATGAGCAGTTCTTC.

For this clonotype: A much larger clone lies a single base off, so this may be a read error. As DNA, the CDR3 is TGCAGTGCTAGAGATAGCCAGCGGGGACCCCAAGAGACCCAGTTCTTC. The encoded protein is CSARDSQRGPQETQFF. The rearrangement uses TRBV20-1 and TRBJ2-5; 7 nucleotides match TRBD2. TRBJ2-1 matches the DNA end more closely, so the J call is doubtful. The CDR3 contains 16 residues. Germline assignment: CDR1 DFQATT and CDR2 SNEGSKA (reference sequence).